The clone carrying this T cell receptor beta chain has only one observation. The sample originates from a study of shared clonotypes between healthy human individuals. The data were produced by immunoSEQ multiplex PCR, yet TCRdb's version contains in-frame clones alone and is incomplete. Among some 2,400,000 clones, approximately 96% were seen once, and the ten largest hold roughly 0.13%. The germline V gene has CDR1 SGHVS and CDR2 FQNEAQ. The trim removed 3 bases at V and 2 bases at J, leaving 2 bases unmatched. CDR3 size: 14 residues. The TCR sequence derives from a man in his late teens or twenties in good health. The sample taken for sequencing was naive CD4+ T cells sorted from blood. The subset here: CD45RA+ positively selected. V gene TRBV7-8 combines with J gene TRBJ1-2, with 8 bases fitting TRBD1. The DNA for the CDR3 is TGTGCCAGCAGCTTCCGGACAGGGAACTATGGCTACACCTTC. This codes for CASSFRTGNYGYTF.